These 15 T cell receptor beta chains came from one sample sequenced in a study of T cells in Graves' hyperthyroidism and ophthalmopathy. RNA transcripts were the template for amplifying TCR beta CDR3 regions. First-round RT-PCR with HTBI primers amplified the TCR CDR3 region. From the multiplex PCR reads, TCRdb called clonotypes with MiXCR, one entry per CDR3 protein. This table has about half a million distinct CDR3 sequences, around 22% appearing once. The sequencing sample was made of blood. The receptors derive from a woman in her twenties or thirties with Graves' ophthalmopathy.

The rearrangement links TRBV7-2 to TRBJ2-5, with 9 bases that match TRBD1. From germline, CDR1 is SGHTA and CDR2 FQGNSA. The CDR3 runs 15 residues. V trimming: 5 bases; J trimming: 5 bases; junction bases outside the gene matches: 9. The CDR3 DNA follows: TGTGCCAGCAGCGTTGGACAGGGGCAGTGGGAGACCCAGTACTTC. This codes for CASSVGQGQWETQYF.

The chain links TRBV6-5 to TRBJ1-1; D is unresolved. Germline V CDR1 and CDR2: MNHEY, SVGAGI. V lost 3 bases to trimming and J lost 11 bases, with 13 bases between them. The CDR3 length is 12 residues. The CDR3 is CASSYAPMQAFF. DNA for the CDR3: TGTGCCAGCAGTTATGCCCCAATGCAGGCTTTCTTT.

This chain joins TRBV12-3 or TRBV12-4 and TRBJ1-5; possible D gene TRBD1, 6 bases. V was clipped by 5 bases and J by 3 bases, with 14 bases between them. This CDR3 region has 15 residues. The CDR3 is CASSTYGGANQPQHF. The DNA for the CDR3 is TGTGCCAGCAGTACATACGGGGGCGCCAATCAGCCCCAGCATTTT.

This sequence joins TRBV11-1 and TRBJ2-7, with 8 bases aligning to TRBD2. Germline V lookup: CDR1 SGHAT, CDR2 FQDESV (reference sequence). The CDR3 spans 17 residues. J was trimmed by 0 bases and V by 5 bases; bases with no gene match: 12. This chain's CDR3 is CASSPTPGRGNSYEQYF. The CDR3 bases are TGTGCCAGCAGCCCGACCCCCGGGAGGGGGAACTCCTACGAGCAGTACTTC.

This clonotype was recorded many times. The rearrangement links TRBV2 to TRBJ1-5, with no clear D. Germline V gene lookup returns CDR1 SNHLY and CDR2 FYNNEI. Between the trimmed V and J ends, which lost 7 bases and 6 bases, there was a span of 19 bases. This CDR3 comprises 15 residues. CDR3: CASTDIVRVGQPQHF. The CDR3 nucleotides read TGTGCCAGCACAGACATAGTGAGGGTCGGTCAGCCCCAGCATTTT.

V usage is TRBV27 and J usage is TRBJ2-5; D is possibly TRBD2 (6 bases). V lost 5 bases, J lost 9 bases, and 13 bases lay in between. This CDR3 has 12 residues. Per germline, CDR1 MNHEY and CDR2 SMNVEV (reference sequence). CDR3 sequence reads: CASSPTSGAQYF. The CDR3, as DNA: TGTGCCAGCAGTCCGACATCGGGGGCCCAGTACTTC.

In its sample, this clonotype was seen many times. This chain joins TRBV20-1 and TRBJ2-7; TRBD1 might be the D (6 bases). This CDR3 contains 14 residues. The V gene's germline CDR1 is DFQATT and CDR2 SNEGSKA (reference sequence). With 0 bases removed from V and 2 bases from J, the gap between germline ends came to 11 bases. Written as DNA, the CDR3 is TGCAGTGCTAGAGATCAGGACAGAACCTACGAGCAGTACTTC. Protein product: CSARDQDRTYEQYF.

The rearrangement links TRBV19 to TRBJ2-3, with 8 bases lining up with TRBD1. Trimming removed 3 bases from V and 0 bases from J; junction bases left unmatched: 8. The CDR3 covers 17 residues. Germline V gives CDR1 LNHDA, CDR2 SQIVND (reference sequence). The CDR3 sequence is CASSIRRGQGSTDTQYF. CDR3 DNA: TGTGCCAGTAGTATCCGCCGTGGACAGGGTAGCACAGATACGCAGTATTTT.

This chain joins TRBV6-1 and TRBJ1-2; D gene unclear. Germline CDR1 and CDR2: MNHNS and SASEGT. This CDR3 has 13 residues. V shed 0 bases and J shed 10 bases, with 12 bases lying between them. Written as DNA, the CDR3 is TGTGCCAGCAGTGAAGCCGAGACGGCTTACTACACCTTC. Amino acids: CASSEAETAYYTF.

This clonotype occurred once. This chain uses TRBV20-1 with TRBJ1-1; the D is unclear. This CDR3 spans 12 amino acids. Trimming left V 3 bases short and J 2 bases short, with 7 bases between. In germline, CDR1 is DFQATT, CDR2 SNEGSKA (reference sequence). CDR3 coding DNA: TGCAGTGCTAGCTGGGGTAACACTGAAGCTTTCTTT. Its protein is CSASWGNTEAFF.

This sequence joins TRBV28 and TRBJ2-2, with a weak D call TRBD2 (6 bases). V was pared by 3 bases and J by 3 bases, with 8 bases between. CDR3 length equals 14 residues. CDR1 is MDHEN, CDR2 SYDVKM, per germline. The CDR3 loop is CASSLWGDTGELFF. Here the CDR3 DNA reads TGTGCCAGCAGTTTGTGGGGGGACACCGGGGAGCTGTTTTTT. Using reference TRBV28 and TRBJ2-2 for the parts outside the CDR3, the full variable domain is DVKVTQSSRYLVKRTGEKVFLECVQDMDHENMFWYRQDPGLGLRLIYFSYDVKMKEKGDIPEGYSVSREKKERFSLILESASTNQTSMYLCASSLWGDTGELFFGEGSRLTVL.

There are many counts of this clonotype. The chain has TRBV3-1 and TRBJ1-5, with D possibly matching TRBD1 (5 bases). The germline V gene encodes CDR1 LGHDT and CDR2 YNNKEL (reference sequence). V lost 5 bases and J lost 2, with 10 bases in between. The length of the CDR3 is 14 residues. As DNA, the CDR3 is TGTGCCAGCAGCGTCGGGGCCCGCAATCAGCCCCAGCATTTT. Protein product: CASSVGARNQPQHF.

This clonotype showed up just a few times. Given a much more abundant clone one base away, this may be a read error. The CDR3 coding sequence is TGCAGCGTTACAGGGTACTATGGCTACACCTTC. The encoded protein is CSVTGYYGYTF. This chain links TRBV29-1 with TRBJ1-2, with D possibly matching TRBD1 (6 bases). V was trimmed by 5 bases and J by 3 bases, leaving 7 bases between them. The CDR3 sequence is 11 residues long. Germline V gene data show CDR1 as SQVTM and CDR2 as ANQGSEA.

Only a few counts were recorded for this clonotype. The gene calls are TRBV4-1 and TRBJ2-5, with 8 bases that match TRBD1. Germline CDR1 MGHRA, CDR2 YSYEKL. With 4 bases clipped from V and 6 bases from J, the junction kept 10 bases outside the gene matches. The CDR3 loop spans 15 amino acids. The CDR3 DNA follows: TGCGCCAGCAGCCCGGCAGGGGGCGACTTGAAGACCCAGTACTTC. Its translation is CASSPAGGDLKTQYF.

The chain uses TRBV20-1 and TRBJ2-7; D not resolved. The CDR3 totals 14 residues. Germline loops: CDR1 DFQATT, CDR2 SNEGSKA (reference sequence). V gave up 5 bases and J gave up 4 bases, with 18 bases separating them. The CDR3 loop is CSARNGPKPYEQYF. Written as DNA, the CDR3 is TGCAGTGCTCGAAATGGACCTAAACCTTACGAGCAGTACTTC.